This T cell receptor (beta chain) was captured in a study of T cells in Graves' hyperthyroidism and ophthalmopathy. This clonotype has a count of ten or more. The antigen remains undetermined. Reasons for excluding patients were uncontrolled infection, other autoimmune disease, pregnancy or lactation. Clinical symptoms, serum thyroxine and TRAb, thyroid ultrasound and orbital computed tomography together formed the diagnostic basis. The sample, blood from the first hyperthyroidism diagnosis, precedes any ophthalmopathy symptoms. Study-wide points: Expanded thyroid clonotypes (above 0.001) were mostly also found in blood.

The ends were cut back, 2 bases at V and 10 bases at J, with 8 bases in the middle. This CDR3 is 11 amino acids long. Amplification of TCR beta CDR3 regions was performed using RNA transcripts as template. The HTBI set primed first-round TCR CDR3 RT-PCR. One entry per CDR3 protein, called by TCRdb with MiXCR from the multiplex PCR reads. The sample records about 130,000 distinct CDR3 sequences, over 20% being singletons. What was sequenced was blood. The J gene is TRBJ1-1, the V gene TRBV12-3 or TRBV12-4; the D gene is possibly TRBD1 (5 bases). This clonotype originated in a woman in her 50s with Graves' hyperthyroidism that later progressed to Graves' ophthalmopathy. CDR3 sequence: CASSLKGPAFF. In DNA, the CDR3 is TGTGCCAGCAGTTTAAAGGGGCCAGCTTTCTTT.